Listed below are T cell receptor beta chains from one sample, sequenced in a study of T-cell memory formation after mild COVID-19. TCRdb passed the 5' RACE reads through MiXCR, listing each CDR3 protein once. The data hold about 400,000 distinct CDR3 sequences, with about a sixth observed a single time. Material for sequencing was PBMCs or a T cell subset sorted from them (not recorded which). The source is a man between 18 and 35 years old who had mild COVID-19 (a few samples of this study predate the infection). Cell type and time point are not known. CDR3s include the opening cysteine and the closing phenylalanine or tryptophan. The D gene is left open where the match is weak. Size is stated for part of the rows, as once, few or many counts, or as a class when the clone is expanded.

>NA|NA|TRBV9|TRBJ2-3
CASSVGSGSPTDTQYF
TGTGCCAGCAGCGTAGGTTCGGGGTCCCCCACAGATACGCAGTATTTT
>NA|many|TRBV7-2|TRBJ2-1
CASSLEFPGAGGEQFF
TGTGCCAGCAGCTTAGAGTTTCCGGGGGCGGGCGGTGAGCAGTTCTTC
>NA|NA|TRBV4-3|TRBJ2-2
CASSQEYLDRRLAAGELFF
TGCGCCAGCAGCCAAGAATATTTGGACAGACGGTTGGCGGCCGGGGAGCTGTTTTTT
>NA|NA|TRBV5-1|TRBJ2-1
CASSLEGYKNNEQFF
TGCGCCAGCAGCTTGGAGGGGTACAAGAACAATGAGCAGTTCTTC
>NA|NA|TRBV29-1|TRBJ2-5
CSVAAQETQYF
TGCAGCGTTGCTGCGCAAGAGACCCAGTACTTC
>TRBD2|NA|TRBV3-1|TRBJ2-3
CASSPFSTSGASTDTQYF
TGTGCCAGCAGCCCCTTCTCGACTAGCGGGGCTAGCACAGATACGCAGTATTTT
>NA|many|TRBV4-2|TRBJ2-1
CASSPGDGPYNEQFF
TGTGCCAGCAGCCCGGGGGATGGGCCCTACAATGAGCAGTTCTTC
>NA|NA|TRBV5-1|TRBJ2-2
CASSLGQGGDRGAVFF
NA
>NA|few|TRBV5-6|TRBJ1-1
CASSLRLLNTEAFF
TGTGCCAGCAGCTTACGACTCCTGAACACTGAAGCTTTCTTT
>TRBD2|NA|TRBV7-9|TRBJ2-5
CASSSSSGGPWETQYF
TGTGCCAGCAGCTCTTCGTCGGGGGGGCCGTGGGAGACCCAGTACTTC
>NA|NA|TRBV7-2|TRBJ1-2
CASSLARARYYGYTF
TGTGCCAGCAGCTTAGCACGGGCTCGATACTATGGCTACACCTTC
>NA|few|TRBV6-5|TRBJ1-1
CASSYPAGAEAFF
TGTGCCAGCAGTTACCCGGCGGGCGCTGAAGCTTTCTTT
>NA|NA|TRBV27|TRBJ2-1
CARPDRIYNEQFF
TGTGCCCGCCCGGACAGAATATACAATGAGCAGTTCTTC
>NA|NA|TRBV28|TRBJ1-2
CASSSSKQYGYTF
TGTGCCAGCAGTTCGAGTAAGCAGTATGGCTACACCTTC
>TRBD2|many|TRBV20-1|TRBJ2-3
CSASDSGGADTQYF
TGCAGTGCTAGTGATAGCGGGGGGGCAGATACGCAGTATTTT
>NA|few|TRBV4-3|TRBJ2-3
CASSPQRLTSTDTQYF
TGCGCCAGCAGCCCGCAGCGCCTGACTAGCACAGATACGCAGTATTTT
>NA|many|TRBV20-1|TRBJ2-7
CSAREELTLWDEQYF
TGCAGTGCTAGAGAGGAGCTAACGCTTTGGGACGAGCAGTACTTC
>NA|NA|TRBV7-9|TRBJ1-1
CASSLASGGLSEAFF
TGTGCCAGCAGCTTAGCGTCCGGGGGCTTATCTGAAGCTTTCTTT
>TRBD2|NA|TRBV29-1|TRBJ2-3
CSVGTTGGTDTQYF
TGCAGCGTTGGGACTACCGGGGGGACAGATACGCAGTATTTT
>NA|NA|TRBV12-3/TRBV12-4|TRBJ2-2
CASRDPGDTGELFF
TGTGCCAGCCGGGACCCAGGGGACACCGGGGAGCTGTTTTTT
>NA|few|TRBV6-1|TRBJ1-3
CASLMTAGNTIYF
TGTGCCAGCCTTATGACAGCTGGAAACACCATATATTTT
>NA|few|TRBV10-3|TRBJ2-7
CAIGGPHPSSEQYF
TGTGCCATCGGCGGCCCCCATCCCTCTAGCGAGCAGTACTTC
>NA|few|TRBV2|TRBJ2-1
CASSGSNEQFF
TGTGCCAGCAGTGGCAGCAATGAGCAGTTCTTC
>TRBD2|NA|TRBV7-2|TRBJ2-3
CASSRRTSGGAQTDTQYF
TGTGCCAGCAGCCGACGGACTAGCGGGGGGGCTCAGACAGATACGCAGTATTTT
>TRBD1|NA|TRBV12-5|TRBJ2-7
CASGLVLDRGSYEQYF
TGTGCTAGTGGTTTGGTATTGGACAGGGGCTCCTACGAGCAGTACTTC
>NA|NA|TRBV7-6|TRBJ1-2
CASSSGVAYGYTF
TGTGCCAGCAGCTCCGGGGTTGCGTATGGCTACACCTTC
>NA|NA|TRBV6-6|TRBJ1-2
CASAGRRRSYTF
TGTGCCAGCGCAGGACGCCGACGGAGCTACACCTTC
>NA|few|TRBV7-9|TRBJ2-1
CASSLSPLEQFF
TGTGCCAGCAGCTTATCCCCCCTAGAGCAGTTCTTC
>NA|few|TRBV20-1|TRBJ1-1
CSARDPQGFGTEAFF
TGCAGTGCTAGAGATCCACAGGGATTCGGAACTGAAGCTTTCTTT
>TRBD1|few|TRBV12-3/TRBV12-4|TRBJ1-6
CASSDRGRGYNSPLHF
TGTGCCAGCAGTGACAGGGGGCGTGGGTATAATTCACCCCTCCACTTT
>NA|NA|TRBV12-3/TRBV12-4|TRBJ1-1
CASSHQSLGMNTEAFF
TGTGCCAGCAGCCACCAGAGTTTGGGGATGAACACTGAAGCTTTCTTT
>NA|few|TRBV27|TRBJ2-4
CASRRGDIQYF
TGTGCCAGCAGGAGGGGGGACATTCAGTACTTC